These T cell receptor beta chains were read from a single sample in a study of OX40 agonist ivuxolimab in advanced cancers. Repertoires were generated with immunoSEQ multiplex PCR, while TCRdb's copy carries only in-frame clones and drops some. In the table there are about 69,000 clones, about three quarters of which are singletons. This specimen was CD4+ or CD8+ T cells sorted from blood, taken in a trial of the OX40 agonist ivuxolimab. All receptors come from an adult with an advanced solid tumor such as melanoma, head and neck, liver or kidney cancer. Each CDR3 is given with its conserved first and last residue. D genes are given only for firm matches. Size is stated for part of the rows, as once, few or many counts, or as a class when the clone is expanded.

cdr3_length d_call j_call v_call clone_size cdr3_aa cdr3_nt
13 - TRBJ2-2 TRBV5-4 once CASSLGSDGELFF TGTGCCAGCAGCTTGGGTTCGGACGGGGAGCTGTTTTTT
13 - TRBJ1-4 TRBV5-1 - CASSPQGHEKLFF TGCGCCAGCAGCCCCCAAGGCCATGAAAAACTGTTTTTT
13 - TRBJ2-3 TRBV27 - CASGGGGTDTQYF TGTGCCAGCGGTGGGGGTGGCACAGATACGCAGTATTTT
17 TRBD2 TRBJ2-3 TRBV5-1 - CASSLRDSGGGSDTQYF TGCGCCAGCAGCTTGAGAGACAGCGGGGGCGGATCAGATACGCAGTATTTT
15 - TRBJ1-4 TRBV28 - CASSTNGGGREKLFF TGTGCCAGCAGTACCAACGGAGGGGGACGCGAAAAACTGTTTTTT
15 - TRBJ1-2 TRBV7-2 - CASTRVVGANYGYTF TGTGCCAGCACCCGGGTTGTGGGGGCGAACTATGGCTACACCTTC
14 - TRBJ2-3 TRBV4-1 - CASSQEQGQDTQYF TGCGCCAGCAGCCAAGAGCAGGGGCAAGATACGCAGTATTTT
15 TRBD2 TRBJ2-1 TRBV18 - CASSPGVAGINEQFF TGTGCCAGCTCACCAGGGGTAGCGGGAATCAATGAGCAGTTCTTC
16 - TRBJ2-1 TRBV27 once CASSFRLLKTHNEQFF TGTGCCAGCAGTTTCCGACTACTCAAGACCCACAATGAGCAGTTCTTC
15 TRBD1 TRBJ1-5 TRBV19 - CASRPGQGRNQPQHF TGTGCCAGTAGGCCCGGACAGGGTCGAAATCAGCCCCAGCATTTT
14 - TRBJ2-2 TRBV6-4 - CASRPDSAGGELFF TGTGCCAGCAGACCCGACTCAGCGGGCGGGGAGCTGTTTTTT
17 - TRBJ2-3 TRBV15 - CATSRDWGAGLTDTQYF TGTGCCACCAGCAGAGATTGGGGGGCGGGCCTCACAGATACGCAGTATTTT
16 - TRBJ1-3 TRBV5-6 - CASSLMGGYSGNTIYF TGTGCCAGCAGCCTCATGGGTGGTTACTCTGGAAACACCATATATTTT
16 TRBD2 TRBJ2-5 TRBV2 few CASSIGTSGTRKTQYF TGTGCCAGCAGCATCGGGACTAGCGGGACGAGAAAGACCCAGTACTTC
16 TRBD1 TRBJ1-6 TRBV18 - CASSQSGTGGGSPLHF TGTGCCAGCTCACAATCCGGGACAGGGGGCGGTTCACCCCTCCACTTT
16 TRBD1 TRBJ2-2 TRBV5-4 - CASSAWTGGRTGELFF TGTGCCAGCAGCGCCTGGACAGGGGGCAGGACCGGGGAGCTGTTTTTT
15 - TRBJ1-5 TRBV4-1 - CASSFTGPAGQPQHF TGCGCCAGCAGCTTCACGGGCCCCGCCGGGCAGCCCCAGCATTTT
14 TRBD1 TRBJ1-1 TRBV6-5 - CASSGGQANTEAFF TGTGCCAGCAGTGGGGGACAGGCGAACACTGAAGCTTTCTTT
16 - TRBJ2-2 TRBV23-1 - CASSQVATEDTGELFF TGCGCCAGCAGTCAAGTGGCGACAGAGGACACCGGGGAGCTGTTTTTT
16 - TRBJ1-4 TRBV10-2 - CASSEWAGVVEEKLFF TGCGCCAGCAGTGAGTGGGCAGGGGTTGTAGAAGAAAAACTGTTTTTT
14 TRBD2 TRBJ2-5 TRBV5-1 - CASSAGTSRETQYF TGCGCCAGCAGCGCAGGGACTAGCAGGGAGACCCAGTACTTC
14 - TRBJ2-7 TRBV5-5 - CASRLRGGAYEQYF TGTGCCAGCAGGTTAAGGGGTGGGGCCTACGAGCAGTACTTC
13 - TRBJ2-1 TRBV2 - CASSPDRYNEQFF TGTGCCAGCAGTCCCGACAGGTACAATGAGCAGTTCTTC
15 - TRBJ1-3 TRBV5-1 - CASSPWVGTGNTIYF TGCGCCAGCAGCCCTTGGGTTGGGACTGGAAACACCATATATTTT
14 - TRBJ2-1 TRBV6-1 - CASRGGGSYNEQFF TGTGCCAGCAGGGGCGGCGGCTCCTACAATGAGCAGTTCTTC
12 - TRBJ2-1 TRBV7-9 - CASTPPYNEQFF TGTGCCAGCACACCTCCCTACAATGAGCAGTTCTTC
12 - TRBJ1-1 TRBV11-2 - CASSPIGTEAFF TGTGCCAGCAGCCCCATCGGGACTGAAGCTTTCTTT
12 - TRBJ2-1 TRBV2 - CASSKSFIEQFF TGTGCCAGTAGTAAATCGTTCATCGAGCAGTTCTTC
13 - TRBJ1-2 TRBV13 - CASSLEAKGGYTF TGTGCCAGCAGCTTAGAGGCAAAGGGTGGCTACACCTTC
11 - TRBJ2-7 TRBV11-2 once CASSPRDEQYF TGTGCCAGCAGCCCTAGGGACGAGCAGTACTTC
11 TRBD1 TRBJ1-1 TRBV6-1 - CATDRAAGAFF TGTGCCACCGACAGGGCGGCGGGAGCTTTCTTT
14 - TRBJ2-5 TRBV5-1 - CASSLGQAQETQYF TGCGCCAGCAGCTTGGGCCAGGCACAAGAGACCCAGTACTTC
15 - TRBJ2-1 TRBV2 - CASSEAGSSYNEQFF TGTGCCAGCAGTGAAGCAGGGTCTTCCTACAATGAGCAGTTCTTC
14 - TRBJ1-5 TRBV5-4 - CASSQGHVNQPQHF TGTGCCAGCAGTCAAGGACATGTCAATCAGCCCCAGCATTTT
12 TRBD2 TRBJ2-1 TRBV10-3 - CAITGTTNEQFF TGTGCCATCACTGGGACTACCAATGAGCAGTTCTTC
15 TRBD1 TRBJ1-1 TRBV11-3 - CASSPGQGSGTEAFF TGTGCCAGCAGCCCGGGACAGGGGTCGGGGACTGAAGCTTTCTTT
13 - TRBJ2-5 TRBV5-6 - CASTLRGVETQYF TGTGCCAGCACCCTGAGGGGTGTGGAGACCCAGTACTTC
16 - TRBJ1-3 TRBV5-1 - CASSLGRYSSGNTIYF TGCGCCAGCAGCTTGGGACGTTATAGCTCTGGAAACACCATATATTTT
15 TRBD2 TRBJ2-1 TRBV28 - CASSPGGDRDNEQFF TGTGCCAGCAGCCCCGGGGGGGATCGCGACAATGAGCAGTTCTTC
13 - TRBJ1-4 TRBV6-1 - CASSLTGNEKLFF TGTGCCAGTTCCTTGACCGGGAATGAAAAACTGTTTTTT
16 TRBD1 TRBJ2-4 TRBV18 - CASSPSGRGPKNIQYF TGTGCCAGCTCACCGTCGGGCAGGGGGCCCAAAAACATTCAGTACTTC
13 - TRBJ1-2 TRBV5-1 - CASSEARGYGYTF TGCGCCAGCAGCGAGGCCAGGGGCTATGGCTACACCTTC
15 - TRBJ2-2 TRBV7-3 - CASSLAGPNTGELFF TGTGCCAGCAGCTTAGCGGGACCGAACACCGGGGAGCTGTTTTTT
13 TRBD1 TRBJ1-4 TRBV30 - CAWGRNRGEKLFF TGTGCCTGGGGCCGAAACAGGGGCGAAAAACTGTTTTTT
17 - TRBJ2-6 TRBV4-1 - CASSQAPSHSGANVLTF TGCGCCAGCAGCCAAGCTCCCAGCCACTCTGGGGCCAACGTCCTGACTTTC